These 30 T cell receptor beta chains were sequenced from one sample in a study of blood T cell repertoires in COVID-19. The repertoire was sequenced with immunoSEQ multiplex PCR; TCRdb's copy has only in-frame clones and lacks some. Among over 75,000 clones, more than 85% were seen once, and the ten largest hold 1.7%. Input material: peripheral blood. The source is a man in his sixties with acute or convalescent COVID-19.

The gene calls are TRBV7-2 and TRBJ1-1; D is unclear. The V gene's germline CDR1 is SGHTA and CDR2 FQGNSA. CDR3 size: 14 residues. V dropped 2 bases and J dropped 7 bases, with 14 bases sitting between them. CDR3 in amino acids: CASSLPTMSGEAFF. CDR3 in DNA: TGTGCCAGCAGCTTACCTACAATGTCGGGTGAAGCTTTCTTT.

The chain combines TRBV19 with TRBJ1-6, with D possibly matching TRBD1 (6 bases). CDR1 and CDR2 from the germline V gene are LNHDA and SQIVND (reference sequence). The CDR3 is made up of 16 amino acids. V was trimmed by 6 bases and J by 5 bases, leaving 17 bases between them. The DNA of the CDR3 is TGTGCCAGTAGGCAAAACAGGGATGCAGATAATTCACCCCTCCACTTT. Amino acids: CASRQNRDADNSPLHF.

This clone was counted a single time. The J gene is TRBJ1-2, the V gene TRBV7-2; the D gene is possibly TRBD1 (6 bases). V dropped 1 base and J dropped 6 bases, with 9 bases sitting between them. The CDR3 length is 13 residues. The V gene's germline CDR1 is SGHTA and CDR2 FQGNSA. The CDR3 spells CASSLVKGDGYTF. The CDR3 DNA reads as TGTGCCAGCAGCTTAGTAAAGGGGGATGGCTACACCTTC.

V is TRBV10-3 and J is TRBJ2-7, with 10 bases fitting TRBD2. The CDR3 extends over 16 amino acids. Germline CDR1 ENHRY, CDR2 SYGVKD. With V trimmed by 0 bases and J by 4 bases, 6 bases remained unmatched. CDR3 in DNA: TGTGCCATCAGTGAGTCAATTAGCGGGAGGTCATACGAGCAGTACTTC. Translated, it gives CAISESISGRSYEQYF.

V usage is TRBV28 and J usage is TRBJ1-4; TRBD1 aligns across 9 bases. This CDR3 spans 15 amino acids. Trimming took 3 bases from V and 8 from J; bases not matched to a gene: 7. Germline V gives CDR1 MDHEN, CDR2 SYDVKM. The CDR3 region is CASSLGQGFREKLFF. The CDR3 coding sequence is TGTGCCAGCAGTTTGGGACAGGGATTTAGGGAAAAACTGTTTTTT.

The J gene is TRBJ2-7, the V gene TRBV7-2; TRBD2 matches 16 bases. The CDR3 is 17 amino acids. V lost 3 bases to trimming and J lost 3 bases; unmatched junction nucleotides: 5. The germline V gene has CDR1 SGHTA and CDR2 FQGNSA. CDR3 region: CASSFGTSGRGGYEQYF. In DNA form, the CDR3 reads TGTGCCAGCAGCTTCGGGACTAGCGGGAGGGGGGGCTACGAGCAGTACTTC.

The chain carries TRBV3-1 (or the pseudogene TRBV3-2) and TRBJ1-5, with D perhaps matching TRBD1 (6 bases). The CDR3 extends over 16 amino acids. Looked up from germline, CDR1 is LGHDT and CDR2 is YNNKEL (reference sequence). Trimming took 0 bases from V and 2 from J, leaving 11 bases between them. CDR3 coding DNA: TGTGCCAGCAGCCAAGATCCGGCAGGGGGCAATCAGCCCCAGCATTTT. Encoded protein: CASSQDPAGGNQPQHF.

The chain links TRBV19 to TRBJ2-2; TRBD2 is a possible D gene (6 bases). The CDR3 has 17 residues. Looked up from germline, CDR1 is LNHDA and CDR2 is SQIVND (reference sequence). V was cut by 0 bases and J by 4 bases, with 15 bases left in between. The CDR3 region has the DNA TGTGCCAGTAGTATAGATGCGGGCAGCGGGTCCACCGGGGAGCTGTTTTTT. Protein sequence: CASSIDAGSGSTGELFF.

This chain links TRBV11-2 with TRBJ2-3; TRBD1 is a possible D gene (6 bases). The V and J ends lost 3 bases and 9 bases respectively, with 19 bases between them. This CDR3 comprises 15 residues. The germline CDR1 and CDR2 sequences are SGHAT and FQNNGV. This chain's CDR3 is CASSFFRGTEETQYF. In DNA form, the CDR3 reads TGTGCCAGCAGCTTCTTTAGGGGGACGGAAGAGACGCAGTATTTT.

The chain is built from TRBV9 and TRBJ1-4, with D hard to call. Looked up from germline, CDR1 is SGDLS and CDR2 is YYNGEE. This CDR3 region has 15 residues. V was pared by 4 bases and J by 4 bases, with 14 bases between. In DNA form, the CDR3 reads TGTGCCAGCAGCCCCTCCCCGGGGATTAATGAAAAACTGTTTTTT. Its protein is CASSPSPGINEKLFF.

To note about this clone: The identical CDR3 is also encoded by other nucleotide sequences in the sample. The V gene is TRBV6-1, the J gene TRBJ2-3, with 7 bases that match TRBD1. The CDR3 sequence is 14 residues long. V lost 1 base, J lost 4 bases, and 2 bases stayed unmatched. CDR1 MNHNS and CDR2 SASEGT come from the germline V gene. The DNA for the CDR3 is TGTGCCAGCAGTGAAGGACAGGGCGCAGATACGCAGTATTTT. This gives the protein CASSEGQGADTQYF.

This clone was recorded only once. This chain connects TRBV2 to TRBJ2-2; 13 nucleotides line up with TRBD2. Looked up from germline, CDR1 is SNHLY and CDR2 is FYNNEI. This CDR3 contains 17 residues. V lost 5 bases to trimming and J lost 3 bases; unmatched junction nucleotides: 6. The CDR3 bases are TGTGCCAGCAGTAACCCGGGACTAGCGGGATACACCGGGGAGCTGTTTTTT. The encoded protein is CASSNPGLAGYTGELFF.

The genes are TRBV5-6 and TRBJ2-1; 11 bases align to TRBD2. The CDR3 totals 17 residues. Germline V CDR1 and CDR2: SGHDT, YYEEEE. J was trimmed by 8 bases and V by 1 base; bases with no gene match: 11. In DNA form, the CDR3 reads TGTGCCAGCAGCTTGTGGGCTAGCGGGAGGAGCTTTGATGAGCAGTTCTTC. Encoded protein: CASSLWASGRSFDEQFF.

The CDR3 DNA is TGTGCCAGCAGCTTAGTTTCGGGGTTAGAAGCTTTCTTT. This codes for CASSLVSGLEAFF. The chain links TRBV11-2 to TRBJ1-1; unclear D gene. V lost 1 base and J 8 bases, leaving 11 bases between the germline ends. This CDR3 comprises 13 residues. Looked up from germline, CDR1 is SGHAT and CDR2 is FQNNGV.

This chain uses TRBV18 with TRBJ1-4, with D possibly matching TRBD1 (6 bases). V gave up 5 bases and J gave up 8 bases, with 12 bases separating them. This CDR3 region has 13 residues. Germline CDR1 KGHSH, CDR2 LQKENI. The CDR3 bases are TGTGCCAGCTCAGCGAGGGGGAGCGAAAAACTGTTTTTT. Translating gives CASSARGSEKLFF. Based on the CDR3 plus reference TRBV18 and TRBJ1-4, the full variable domain is NAGVMQNPRHLVRRRGQEARLRCSPMKGHSHVYWYRQLPEEGLKFMVYLQKENIIDESGMPKERFSAEFPKEGPSILRIQQVVRGDSAAYFCASSARGSEKLFFGSGTQLSVL.

This chain connects TRBV5-1 to TRBJ1-4; D may be TRBD1 (6 bases). Trimming took off 3 bases at V and 0 bases at J, with 18 bases between the two ends. Germline CDR1 SGHRS, CDR2 YFSETQ. The CDR3 has 18 residues. The CDR3 sequence is CASSSGQTAIATNEKLFF. In nucleotides, the CDR3 is TGCGCCAGCAGCTCCGGACAGACAGCTATTGCAACTAATGAAAAACTGTTTTTT. The full variable domain, rest sourced from reference TRBV5-1 and TRBJ1-4, is KAGVTQTPRYLIKTRGQQVTLSCSPISGHRSVSWYQQTPGQGLQFLFEYFSETQRNKGNFPGRFSGRQFSNSRSEMNVSTLELGDSALYLCASSSGQTAIATNEKLFFGSGTQLSVL.

This chain links TRBV29-1 with TRBJ2-2; D may be TRBD2 (7 bases). Germline V gives CDR1 SQVTM, CDR2 ANQGSEA. V was cut by 4 bases and J by 7 bases, with 13 bases left in between. The CDR3 has 13 amino acids. CDR3 bases: TGCAGCGTTGGGCGCGGGGGCCGCGGGGAGCTGTTTTTT. Its translation: CSVGRGGRGELFF.

This chain links TRBV27 with TRBJ2-2; 8 bases agree with TRBD1. The CDR3 consists of 15 residues. Germline assignment: CDR1 MNHEY and CDR2 SMNVEV (reference sequence). J gave up 1 base and V 4 bases, and 2 bases lay outside the gene matches. The CDR3 DNA reads as TGTGCCAGCAGTTGGACAGGGATGAACACCGGGGAGCTGTTTTTT. Translated: CASSWTGMNTGELFF.

The chain uses TRBV4-1 and TRBJ2-2; D is ambiguous. V was clipped by 5 bases and J by 4 bases, with 11 bases between them. Per the germline V gene, CDR1 is MGHRA and CDR2 is YSYEKL. The length of the CDR3 is 14 residues. The CDR3 DNA is TGCGCCAGCAGCTTCTCGGGTCCCACCGGGGAGCTGTTTTTT. Translating gives CASSFSGPTGELFF.

The CDR3 here is CASSQEFRGRRNTEAFF. CDR3 sequence (DNA): TGTGCCAGCAGCCAAGAATTTAGGGGCAGGCGGAACACTGAAGCTTTCTTT. V gene TRBV3-1 (or the pseudogene TRBV3-2) combines with J gene TRBJ1-1, with a possible D match to TRBD1 (5 bases). Germline CDR1 LGHDT, CDR2 YNNKEL (reference sequence). Trimming shortened V by 0 bases and J by 1 base, and 15 bases separated the two germline ends. This CDR3 has 17 amino acids.

Here the CDR3 reads CASSFLQGRTPYEQYF. CDR3 nucleotides: TGTGCCAGCAGCTTCCTACAGGGAAGAACTCCCTACGAGCAGTACTTC. V gene TRBV7-9 combines with J gene TRBJ2-7; possible D gene TRBD1, 6 bases. CDR1 and CDR2 from the germline V gene are SEHNR and FQNEAQ (reference sequence). V lost 3 bases to trimming and J lost 2 bases, with 17 bases between them. This CDR3 is 16 amino acids long.

The chain links TRBV24-1 to TRBJ2-5; 7 bases are shared with TRBD1. Germline values: CDR1 KGHDR, CDR2 SFDVKD. The CDR3 sequence is 14 residues long. V shed 4 bases and J 5 bases; nucleotides not matched to a gene: 6. The CDR3 sequence: CATSDPQGKETQYF. CDR3 sequence (DNA): TGTGCCACCAGTGACCCACAGGGGAAGGAGACCCAGTACTTC.

The CDR3 DNA reads TGTGCCAGCAGTCACTGGGGGGCTAGCGGGAGGTTTGAGCAGTTCTTC. Protein sequence: CASSHWGASGRFEQFF. The V gene is TRBV27, the J gene TRBJ2-1; the match to TRBD2 covers 11 bases. Germline assignment: CDR1 MNHEY and CDR2 SMNVEV (reference sequence). This CDR3 region has 16 residues. Germline trimming cut 5 bases from V and 9 bases from J; bases unmatched to any gene: 12.

This chain uses TRBV5-5 with TRBJ2-3; 8 bases are shared with TRBD2. The CDR3 is 16 residues long. The germline gives CDR1 SGHKS, CDR2 YYEKEE (reference sequence). V shed 4 bases and J 3 bases; nucleotides not matched to a gene: 10. CDR3: CASSAGLGEGTDTQYF. CDR3 nucleotide sequence: TGTGCCAGCAGCGCGGGACTAGGGGAGGGGACAGATACGCAGTATTTT.

V gene TRBV10-3 combines with J gene TRBJ2-3; 8 positions match TRBD1. The germline CDR1 and CDR2 sequences are ENHRY and SYGVKD. J gave up 0 bases and V 4 bases, and 12 bases lay outside the gene matches. The CDR3 sequence is 18 residues long. The CDR3 loop reads CAISGFETGVTSTDTQYF. The CDR3 DNA reads TGTGCCATCAGTGGCTTTGAGACAGGGGTTACGAGCACAGATACGCAGTATTTT.

There are a few counts of this clone. V usage is TRBV11-3 and J usage is TRBJ2-7, with D perhaps TRBD2 (5 bases). Germline CDR1 and CDR2: SGHNT and YENEEA. Trimming stripped 11 bases from V and 6 bases from J, with 14 bases between. This CDR3 comprises 11 residues. This CDR3 is CALDGESEQYF. DNA for the CDR3: TGTGCCTTAGACGGGGAATCCGAGCAGTACTTC.

The V gene is TRBV28, the J gene TRBJ1-5, with D maybe TRBD1 (5 bases). The CDR3 runs to 15 residues. Trimming shortened V by 5 bases and J by 1 base, and 12 bases separated the two germline ends. Germline-derived CDR1 and CDR2 are MDHEN and SYDVKM. CDR3: CASSVGGGSNQPQHF. CDR3 coding DNA: TGTGCCAGCAGTGTTGGGGGGGGGAGCAATCAGCCCCAGCATTTT.

This chain joins TRBV6-5 and TRBJ1-6, with D possibly matching TRBD1 (6 bases). The CDR3 consists of 14 residues. CDR1 MNHEY and CDR2 SVGAGI come from the germline V gene. Trimming pared 6 bases from V and 10 bases from J, leaving 16 bases between. The CDR3 sequence: CASSSDSTGSPLHF. For the CDR3, the DNA is TGTGCCAGCAGCTCGGACAGTACCGGATCACCCCTCCACTTT.

This clone is a singleton in its sample. The chain couples TRBV29-1 to TRBJ2-1; 8 bases are a match to TRBD1. With 7 bases clipped from V and 8 bases from J, the junction kept 7 bases outside the gene matches. Germline lookup yields CDR1 SQVTM and CDR2 ANQGSEA. The CDR3 sequence is 12 residues long. The CDR3 nucleotides read TGCAGCGCCGCGACAGGGGTCGATGAGCAGTTCTTC. Translated: CSAATGVDEQFF.

V gene TRBV11-2 combines with J gene TRBJ2-1; 7 bases fit TRBD2. V gave up 6 bases and J gave up 7 bases; unmatched junction bases: 12. The CDR3 spans 15 residues. The V gene's germline CDR1 is SGHAT and CDR2 FQNNGV. The CDR3 DNA sequence: TGTGCCAGCAGGGGTTGGGGGGGGAGATTTAATGAGCAGTTCTTC. It encodes CASRGWGGRFNEQFF.